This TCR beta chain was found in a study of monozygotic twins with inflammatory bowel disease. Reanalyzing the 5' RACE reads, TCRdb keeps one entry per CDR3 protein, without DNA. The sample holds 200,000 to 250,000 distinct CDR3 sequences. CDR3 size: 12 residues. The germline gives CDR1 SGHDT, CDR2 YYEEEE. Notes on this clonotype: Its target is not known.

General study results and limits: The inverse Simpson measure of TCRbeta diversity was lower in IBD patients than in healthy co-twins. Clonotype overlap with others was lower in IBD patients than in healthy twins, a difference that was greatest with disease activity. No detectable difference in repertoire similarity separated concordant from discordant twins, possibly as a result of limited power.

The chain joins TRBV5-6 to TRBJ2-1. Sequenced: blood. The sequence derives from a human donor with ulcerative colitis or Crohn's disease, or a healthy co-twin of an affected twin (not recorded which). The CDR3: CASTAMFDEQFF.